This T cell receptor beta chain was obtained from a study of early stage breast cancer tumors. Broader study findings: Most shared enriched TCRB sequences were commonly generated ones.

With 0 bases clipped from V and 7 bases from J, the junction kept 10 bases outside the gene matches. The CDR3 consists of 17 residues. Germline CDR1 and CDR2: LNHDA and SQIVND (reference sequence). For this clone: Its antigen remains unknown.

Generated by immunoSEQ multiplex PCR, the TCRdb table keeps only in-frame clones and is missing some. The sample contains around 31,000 clones, roughly four fifths of which appear only once. The TCR was taken from a young adult with breast cancer. The V gene is TRBV19, the J gene TRBJ2-1; TRBD2 aligns across 9 bases. Sequencing was carried out using breast tumor tissue. DNA of the CDR3: TGTGCCAGTAGTATAGACCTTTTAGCGGGAGTCGGGAATGAGCAGTTCTTC. Translating it yields CASSIDLLAGVGNEQFF.